A single sample is the source of the 19 T cell receptor beta chains below, sequenced in a study of cytomegalovirus exposure and HLA in healthy donors (dated by TCRdb to about 2017). The library was built by means of the immunoSEQ multiplex PCR assay. The multiplex PCR relied on a mix of 60 forward primers for TCR Vbeta segments and 13 reverse primers for TCR Jbeta segments. TCRdb retrieved this table from immuneACCESS and kept in-frame rearrangements only. Not all clones are present; in checked studies, unresolved V genes account for under half, and no reason is known for the remainder. Recorded for this sample are about 170,000 clones; 75% to 90% of them occurred a single time. Less than 2.5% of the sample comes from the top ten. Material for sequencing was PBMCs. The origin of the receptors is a male donor in good health and CMV-seronegative.

The rearrangement uses TRBV15 and TRBJ2-7; 7 bases are shared with TRBD2. With 5 bases clipped from V and 0 bases from J, the junction kept 7 bases outside the gene matches. The germline CDR1 and CDR2 sequences are LNHNV and YYDKDF (reference sequence). The CDR3 contains 15 residues. The CDR3 spells CATSLTLADSYEQYF. In DNA, the CDR3 is TGTGCCACCAGCTTGACGCTAGCGGACTCCTACGAGCAGTACTTC. Full variable domain (outside the CDR3, taken from reference TRBV15 and TRBJ2-7): DAMVIQNPRYQVTQFGKPVTLSCSQTLNHNVMYWYQQKSSQAPKLLFHYYDKDFNNEADTPDNFQSRRPNTSFCFLDIRSPGLGDTAMYLCATSLTLADSYEQYFGPGTRLTVT.

The chain uses TRBV10-3 and TRBJ2-5; 9 bases line up with TRBD2. The length of the CDR3 is 15 residues. Germline V gene lookup returns CDR1 ENHRY and CDR2 SYGVKD. With 3 bases clipped from V and 5 bases from J, the junction kept 7 bases outside the gene matches. CDR3 DNA sequence: TGTGCCATCAGTGACGGGACTAGCACGGCGGAGACCCAGTACTTC. As protein: CAISDGTSTAETQYF.

This chain joins TRBV19 and TRBJ2-5, with 7 positions matching TRBD1. Germline CDR1 and CDR2: LNHDA and SQIVND (reference sequence). This CDR3 spans 15 amino acids. Germline trimming cut 5 bases from V and 0 bases from J; bases unmatched to any gene: 6. This chain's CDR3 is CASSLQGQYQETQYF. CDR3 coding DNA: TGTGCCAGTAGTTTACAGGGGCAGTACCAAGAGACCCAGTACTTC.

This sequence joins TRBV27 and TRBJ2-1; 9 nucleotides match TRBD2. The V gene's germline CDR1 is MNHEY and CDR2 SMNVEV (reference sequence). After removal of 3 bases from V and 0 bases from J, the junction contained 6 bases not matched to a gene. The CDR3 has 17 residues. CDR3 sequence: CASSLEGGGVSYNEQFF. The CDR3 nucleotides read TGTGCCAGCAGTTTGGAAGGCGGGGGGGTCTCCTACAATGAGCAGTTCTTC.

V and J are TRBV4-1 and TRBJ1-2; tentative D call: TRBD1 (6 bases). The CDR3 totals 18 residues. Per germline, CDR1 MGHRA and CDR2 YSYEKL. The V gene lost 7 bases and the J gene lost 2 bases, with 26 bases spanning the gap. The CDR3 protein is CASTHNRDTSRKNYGYTF. The CDR3 nucleotides are TGCGCCAGCACCCATAACCGGGACACCTCGAGGAAGAACTATGGCTACACCTTC.

This clone occurred once. The chain has TRBV27 and TRBJ2-7, with 8 nucleotides matching TRBD1. This CDR3 is 14 amino acids long. The germline V gene has CDR1 MNHEY and CDR2 SMNVEV (reference sequence). V gave up 6 bases and J gave up 3 bases; unmatched junction bases: 7. In DNA, the CDR3 is TGTGCCAGCAGCTTGACAGGGGCGGACTACGAGCAGTACTTC. Translating gives CASSLTGADYEQYF.

This rearrangement joins TRBV19 to TRBJ2-1; 9 nucleotides agree with TRBD1. The V segment lost 6 bases and the J segment 9 bases; nucleotides outside the gene matches: 6. The length of the CDR3 is 13 residues. CDR1 is LNHDA and CDR2 is SQIVND in the germline V gene (reference sequence). The CDR3 DNA reads as TGTGCCAGTAGGGGGACAGGGTACCGTGAGCAGTTCTTC. Amino acids: CASRGTGYREQFF.

The chain joins TRBV9 to TRBJ2-7, with D possibly matching TRBD2 (5 bases). Per the germline V gene, CDR1 is SGDLS and CDR2 is YYNGEE. The CDR3 is 13 residues long. V shed 4 bases and J shed 3 bases, with 11 bases lying between them. The CDR3 DNA follows: TGTGCCAGCAGCCCTCGGGAAGACTACGAGCAGTACTTC. This encodes CASSPREDYEQYF.

The count of this clone is one. The genes are TRBV5-1 and TRBJ1-1; 10 positions agree with TRBD1. With V trimmed by 4 bases and J by 1 base, 4 bases remained unmatched. The CDR3 runs 15 residues. CDR1 and CDR2 (germline): SGHRS, YFSETQ. The CDR3 DNA reads as TGCGCCAGCAGCGGGTGGACAGGGGGGAACACTGAAGCTTTCTTT. Its protein is CASSGWTGGNTEAFF.

CDR3 in DNA: TGCGCCAGCAGCTTGGATCCAGGGGGAAGGACTGAAGCTTTCTTT. It specifies CASSLDPGGRTEAFF. The J gene is TRBJ1-1, the V gene TRBV5-1, with 7 bases aligning to TRBD1. CDR3 length equals 15 residues. Per germline, CDR1 SGHRS and CDR2 YFSETQ. The V segment lost 0 bases and the J segment 5 bases; nucleotides outside the gene matches: 7.

The chain employs TRBV9 and TRBJ1-6, with D perhaps TRBD1 (6 bases). CDR3 length: 16 residues. Germline V gene lookup returns CDR1 SGDLS and CDR2 YYNGEE. V was cut by 4 bases and J by 5 bases, with 16 bases left in between. CDR3 coding DNA: TGTGCCAGCAGCTTTCGACAGGAAATTCATAATTCACCCCTCCACTTT. It specifies CASSFRQEIHNSPLHF. The full variable domain, rest sourced from reference TRBV9 and TRBJ1-6, is DSGVTQTPKHLITATGQRVTLRCSPRSGDLSVYWYQQSLDQGLQFLIQYYNGEERAKGNILERFSAQQFPDLHSELNLSSLELGDSALYFCASSFRQEIHNSPLHFGNGTRLTVT.

This chain connects TRBV4-2 to TRBJ1-5; D is undetermined. Trimming removed 7 bases from V and 5 bases from J, with 12 bases in between. Germline V lookup: CDR1 LGHNA, CDR2 YNFKEQ. CDR3 length: 13 residues. DNA for the CDR3: TGTGCCAGCACCTCCGGTCGGGATCAGCCCCAGCATTTT. It is translated as CASTSGRDQPQHF.

The chain joins TRBV6-1 to TRBJ2-5; 9 nucleotides align to TRBD1. There are 14 residues in the CDR3. The trim removed 5 bases at V and 5 bases at J, leaving 6 bases unmatched. CDR1 is MNHNS and CDR2 is SASEGT in the germline V gene. This CDR3 reads CASSFYRGQETQYF. For the CDR3, the DNA is TGTGCCAGCAGTTTTTACAGGGGGCAGGAGACCCAGTACTTC.

This clone was detected only once. Relative to the germline gene, one junction end is altered; a read error may explain this. This CDR3 reads CASSGGPINF. DNA for the CDR3: TGTGCCAGCAGCGGCGGGCCGATCAACTTC. V gene TRBV9 combines with J gene TRBJ1-2; D ambiguous. The germline V gene encodes CDR1 SGDLS and CDR2 YYNGEE. The CDR3 loop spans 10 amino acids. The full variable domain, in which reference TRBV9 and TRBJ1-2 provide the parts outside the CDR3, is DSGVTQTPKHLITATGQRVTLRCSPRSGDLSVYWYQQSLDQGLQFLIQYYNGEERAKGNILERFSAQQFPDLHSELNLSSLELGDSALYFCASSGGPINFGSGTRLTVV.

Only one count was recorded for this clone. V gene TRBV30 combines with J gene TRBJ1-2, with a possible D match to TRBD1 (6 bases). The CDR3 runs 15 residues. The V gene's germline CDR1 is GTSNPN and CDR2 SVGIG (reference sequence). The V end was cut by 2 bases, the J end by 4 bases, with 17 bases between. Here the CDR3 DNA reads TGTGCCTGGAGTACCTCTGGCAGGGGCCGCTATGGCTACACCTTC. This translates into CAWSTSGRGRYGYTF.

The chain carries TRBV5-1 and TRBJ2-3; D gene ambiguous. V was trimmed by 0 bases and J by 5 bases, leaving 10 bases between them. This CDR3 has 14 residues. Germline V gene data show CDR1 as SGHRS and CDR2 as YFSETQ. DNA of the CDR3: TGCGCCAGCAGCTTGGGCCTAGATATAGATACGCAGTATTTT. Protein product: CASSLGLDIDTQYF.

This chain links TRBV10-2 with TRBJ1-1; TRBD1 might be the D (5 bases). The germline V gene encodes CDR1 WSHSY and CDR2 SAAADI. The CDR3 runs 13 residues. V gave up 0 bases and J gave up 3 bases, with 5 bases separating them. This CDR3 is CASSESTDTEAFF. The CDR3 DNA reads as TGCGCCAGCAGTGAGTCGACAGACACTGAAGCTTTCTTT.

This chain links TRBV10-2 with TRBJ1-1; D gene uncertain. Per the germline V gene, CDR1 is WSHSY and CDR2 is SAAADI. The CDR3 runs 15 residues. Trimming cost V 6 bases and J 4 bases, with 18 bases left between them. The CDR3 bases are TGCGCCAGCAGGATGGTCCCGGGTTTAGTCACTGAAGCTTTCTTT. It codes for CASRMVPGLVTEAFF.

The chain carries TRBV14 and TRBJ2-1, with D perhaps TRBD2 (6 bases). V was trimmed by 8 bases and J by 10 bases, leaving 15 bases between them. Per the germline V gene, CDR1 is SGHDN and CDR2 is FVKESK. The CDR3 contains 12 residues. CDR3 nucleotides: TGTGCCAGCTCTAGGAGGGGAAGGGAGCAGTTCTTC. It encodes CASSRRGREQFF.